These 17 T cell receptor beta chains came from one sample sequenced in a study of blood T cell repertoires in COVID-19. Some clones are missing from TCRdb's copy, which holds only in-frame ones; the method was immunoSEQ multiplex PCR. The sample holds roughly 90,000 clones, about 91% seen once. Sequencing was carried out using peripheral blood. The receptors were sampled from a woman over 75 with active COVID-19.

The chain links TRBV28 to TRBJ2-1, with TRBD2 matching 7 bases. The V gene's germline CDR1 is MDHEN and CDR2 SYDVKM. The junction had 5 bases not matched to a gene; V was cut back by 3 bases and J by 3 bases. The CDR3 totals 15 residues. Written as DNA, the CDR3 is TGTGCCAGCAGTTTTCTCGCGGGAGTCTACAATGAGCAGTTCTTC. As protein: CASSFLAGVYNEQFF. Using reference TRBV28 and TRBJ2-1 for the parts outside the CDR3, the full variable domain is DVKVTQSSRYLVKRTGEKVFLECVQDMDHENMFWYRQDPGLGLRLIYFSYDVKMKEKGDIPEGYSVSREKKERFSLILESASTNQTSMYLCASSFLAGVYNEQFFGPGTRLTVL.

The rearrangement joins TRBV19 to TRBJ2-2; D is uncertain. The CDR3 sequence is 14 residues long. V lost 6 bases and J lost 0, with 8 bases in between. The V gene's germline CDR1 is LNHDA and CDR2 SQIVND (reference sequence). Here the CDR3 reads CASSHGTNTGELFF. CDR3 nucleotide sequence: TGTGCCAGTAGCCACGGTACGAACACCGGGGAGCTGTTTTTT.

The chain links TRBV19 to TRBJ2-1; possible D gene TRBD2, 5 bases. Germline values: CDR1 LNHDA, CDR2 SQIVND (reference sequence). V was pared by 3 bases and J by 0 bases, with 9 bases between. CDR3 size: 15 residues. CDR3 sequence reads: CASSISLASYNEQFF. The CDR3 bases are TGTGCCAGTAGTATCAGCCTAGCCTCCTACAATGAGCAGTTCTTC.

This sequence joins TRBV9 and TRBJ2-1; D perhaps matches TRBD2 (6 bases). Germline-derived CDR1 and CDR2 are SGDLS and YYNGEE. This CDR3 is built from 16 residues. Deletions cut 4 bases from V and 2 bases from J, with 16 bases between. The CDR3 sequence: CASSLQSGFPYNEQFF. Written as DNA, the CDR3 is TGTGCCAGCAGCCTACAGAGCGGGTTTCCCTACAATGAGCAGTTCTTC.

CDR3 bases: TGTGCCAGCAGCCAGTTAAGCCCCTCGAACTACAATGAGCAGTTCTTC. As protein: CASSQLSPSNYNEQFF. The rearrangement links TRBV4-2 to TRBJ2-1; no definite D call. Trimming took off 3 bases at V and 3 bases at J, with 15 bases between the two ends. The CDR3 sequence is 16 residues long. The germline V gene encodes CDR1 LGHNA and CDR2 YNFKEQ.

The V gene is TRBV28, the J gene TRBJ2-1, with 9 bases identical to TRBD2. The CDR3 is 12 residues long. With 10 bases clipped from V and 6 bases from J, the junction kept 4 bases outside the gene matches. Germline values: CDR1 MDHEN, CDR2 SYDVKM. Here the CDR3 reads CATSGKGNEQFF. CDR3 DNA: TGTGCCACTAGCGGGAAGGGCAATGAGCAGTTCTTC. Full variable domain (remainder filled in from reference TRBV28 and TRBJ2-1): DVKVTQSSRYLVKRTGEKVFLECVQDMDHENMFWYRQDPGLGLRLIYFSYDVKMKEKGDIPEGYSVSREKKERFSLILESASTNQTSMYLCATSGKGNEQFFGPGTRLTVL.

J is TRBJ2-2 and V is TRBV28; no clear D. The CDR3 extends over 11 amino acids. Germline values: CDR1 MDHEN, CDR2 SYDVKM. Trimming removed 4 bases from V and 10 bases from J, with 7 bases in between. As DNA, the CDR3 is TGTGCCAGCAGTTACTTCGAGGAGCTGTTTTTT. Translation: CASSYFEELFF.

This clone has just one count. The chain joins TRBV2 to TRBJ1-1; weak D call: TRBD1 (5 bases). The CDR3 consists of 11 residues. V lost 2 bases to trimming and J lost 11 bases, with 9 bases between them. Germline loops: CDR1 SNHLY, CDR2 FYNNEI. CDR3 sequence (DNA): TGTGCCAGCAGTGAAAACCGGGGGGCTTTCTTT. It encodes CASSENRGAFF.

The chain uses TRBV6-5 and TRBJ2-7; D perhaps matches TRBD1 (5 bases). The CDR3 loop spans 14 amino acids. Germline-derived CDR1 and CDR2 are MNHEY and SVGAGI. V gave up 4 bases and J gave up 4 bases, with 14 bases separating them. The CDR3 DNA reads TGTGCCAGCAGTTCCGTGTTAGGGGCGTACGAGCAGTACTTC. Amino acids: CASSSVLGAYEQYF.

The CDR3 sequence is CASSSRGRVHNEQFF. The CDR3 DNA reads TGTGCCAGCAGCTCCCGCGGGAGGGTCCACAATGAGCAGTTCTTC. The rearrangement uses TRBV5-8 and TRBJ2-1; 9 bases map to TRBD2. CDR3 length: 15 residues. Germline lookup yields CDR1 SGHTS and CDR2 YDEGEE. The trim removed 3 bases at V and 5 bases at J, leaving 6 bases unmatched.

CDR3 in amino acids: CASSPGKDEKLFF. CDR3 DNA: TGTGCCAGCTCACCGGGCAAGGATGAAAAACTGTTTTTT. V and J are TRBV18 and TRBJ1-4; D not resolved. V shed 3 bases and J shed 6 bases, with 8 bases lying between them. Germline CDR1 reads KGHSH; CDR2 reads LQKENI. This CDR3 is built from 13 residues.

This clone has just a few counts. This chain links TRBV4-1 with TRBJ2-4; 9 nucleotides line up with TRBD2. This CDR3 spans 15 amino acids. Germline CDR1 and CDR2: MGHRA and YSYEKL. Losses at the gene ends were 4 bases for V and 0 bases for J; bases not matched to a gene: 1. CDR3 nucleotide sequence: TGCGCCAGCAGCCTAGCGGGAGTAGCCAAAAACATTCAGTACTTC. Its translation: CASSLAGVAKNIQYF.

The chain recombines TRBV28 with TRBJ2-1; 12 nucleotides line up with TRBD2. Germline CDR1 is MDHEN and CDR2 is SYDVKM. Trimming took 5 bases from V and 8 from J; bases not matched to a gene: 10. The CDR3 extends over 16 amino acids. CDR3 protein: CASSTFPGLAGHEQFF. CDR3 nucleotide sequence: TGTGCCAGCAGTACATTCCCGGGACTAGCGGGTCATGAGCAGTTCTTC.

CDR3 amino acids: CATGDQETQYF. The CDR3 DNA reads as TGTGCTACCGGGGACCAAGAGACCCAGTACTTC. This sequence joins TRBV21-1 and TRBJ2-5; the listed D gene, TRBD2, was not tested against the DNA. TRBV21-1 is described as a pseudogene. The CDR3 consists of 11 residues.

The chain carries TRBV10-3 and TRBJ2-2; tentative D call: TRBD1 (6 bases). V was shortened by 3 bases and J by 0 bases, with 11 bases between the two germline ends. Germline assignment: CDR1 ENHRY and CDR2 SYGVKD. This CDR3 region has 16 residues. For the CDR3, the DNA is TGTGCCATCAGTGACTCAGGGGCCCCGAACACCGGGGAGCTGTTTTTT. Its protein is CAISDSGAPNTGELFF.

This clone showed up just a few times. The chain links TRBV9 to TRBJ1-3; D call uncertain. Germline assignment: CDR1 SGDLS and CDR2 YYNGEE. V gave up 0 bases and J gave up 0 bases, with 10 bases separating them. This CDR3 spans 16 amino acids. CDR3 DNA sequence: TGTGCCAGCAGCGTAGCGGAGTCCCACTCTGGAAACACCATATATTTT. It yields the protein CASSVAESHSGNTIYF.

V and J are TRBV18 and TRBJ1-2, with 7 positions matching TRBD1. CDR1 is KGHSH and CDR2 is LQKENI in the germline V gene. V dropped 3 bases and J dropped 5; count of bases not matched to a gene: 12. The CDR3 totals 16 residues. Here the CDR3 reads CASSPSPAGTEYGYTF. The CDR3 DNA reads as TGTGCCAGCTCACCTTCCCCGGCTGGGACAGAATATGGCTACACCTTC.